This T cell receptor beta chain originates from a study of blood T cells in healthy people across ages. Overall study results and limits: Per-million-T-cell TCR beta diversity fell roughly linearly with age. Naive T cell percentage strongly correlated with TCR beta diversity.

Together with a sample-barcoded 5' primer, a J-beta primer mix was included in a second PCR lasting roughly 6 to 12 cycles. One entry per CDR3 protein, called by TCRdb with MiXCR from the 5' RACE reads. This table has approximately 760,000 distinct CDR3 sequences, roughly 25% appearing once. In this sample, this clonotype turned up a few times. Antigen specificity is unknown. Trimming left V 6 bases short and J 1 base short, with 15 bases between. Per the germline V gene, CDR1 is MGHRA and CDR2 is YSYEKL. This CDR3 comprises 15 residues. The same data also went into a second study, on T cells of mothers and their children. Turning to that study: At approximately 1.5 ug per 15 ul, all of the extracted RNA went into cDNA synthesis.

The sample was blood. This sequence joins TRBV4-1 and TRBJ1-2; possible D gene TRBD1, 5 bases. This TCR was recovered from a boy under 18 in good health. CDR3 residues: CASSPNPQGNYGYTF. For the CDR3, the DNA is TGCGCCAGCAGTCCAAACCCGCAGGGTAACTATGGCTACACCTTC.